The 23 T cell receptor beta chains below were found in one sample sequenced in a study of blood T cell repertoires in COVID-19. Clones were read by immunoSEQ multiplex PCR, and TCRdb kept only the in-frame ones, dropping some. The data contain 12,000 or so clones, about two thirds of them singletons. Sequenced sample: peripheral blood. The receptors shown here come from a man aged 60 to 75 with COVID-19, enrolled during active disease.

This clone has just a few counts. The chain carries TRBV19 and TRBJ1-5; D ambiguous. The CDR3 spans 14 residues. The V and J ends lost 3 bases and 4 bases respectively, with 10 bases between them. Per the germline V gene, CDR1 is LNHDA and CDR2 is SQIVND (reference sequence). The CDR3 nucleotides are TGTGCCAGTAGTATCAGCACAGTTAATCAGCCCCAGCATTTT. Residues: CASSISTVNQPQHF.

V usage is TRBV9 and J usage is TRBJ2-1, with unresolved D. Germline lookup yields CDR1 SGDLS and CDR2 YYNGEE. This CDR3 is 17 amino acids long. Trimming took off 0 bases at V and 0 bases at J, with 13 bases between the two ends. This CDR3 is CASSVGTPISSYNEQFF. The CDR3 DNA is TGTGCCAGCAGCGTAGGAACCCCCATCAGCTCCTACAATGAGCAGTTCTTC.

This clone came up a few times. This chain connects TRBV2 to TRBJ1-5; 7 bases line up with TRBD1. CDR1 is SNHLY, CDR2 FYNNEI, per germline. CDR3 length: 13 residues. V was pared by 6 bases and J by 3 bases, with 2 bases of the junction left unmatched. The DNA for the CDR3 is TGTGCCAGCAGGCAGGGGGTCAATCAGCCCCAGCATTTT. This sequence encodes CASRQGVNQPQHF.

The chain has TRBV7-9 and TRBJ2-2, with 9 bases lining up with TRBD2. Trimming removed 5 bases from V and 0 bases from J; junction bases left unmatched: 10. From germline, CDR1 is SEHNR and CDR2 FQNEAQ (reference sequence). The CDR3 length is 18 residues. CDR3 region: CASSPAGTSRSNTGELFF. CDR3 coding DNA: TGTGCCAGCAGCCCCGCCGGGACTAGCCGTTCGAACACCGGGGAGCTGTTTTTT.

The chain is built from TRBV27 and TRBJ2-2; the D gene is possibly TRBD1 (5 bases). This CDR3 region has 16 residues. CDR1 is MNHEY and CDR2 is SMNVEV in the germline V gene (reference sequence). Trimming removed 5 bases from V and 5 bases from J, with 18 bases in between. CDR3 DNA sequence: TGTGCCAGCAGTGACTCCGCGAAGGGGTGGACCGGGGAGCTGTTTTTT. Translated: CASSDSAKGWTGELFF.

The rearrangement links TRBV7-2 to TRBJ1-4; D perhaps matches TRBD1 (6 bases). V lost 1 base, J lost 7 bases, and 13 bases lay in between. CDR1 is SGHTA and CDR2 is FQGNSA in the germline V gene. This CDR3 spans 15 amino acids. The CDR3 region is CASSLVGGAPEKLFF. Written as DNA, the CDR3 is TGTGCCAGCAGCTTAGTCGGGGGGGCACCTGAAAAACTGTTTTTT.

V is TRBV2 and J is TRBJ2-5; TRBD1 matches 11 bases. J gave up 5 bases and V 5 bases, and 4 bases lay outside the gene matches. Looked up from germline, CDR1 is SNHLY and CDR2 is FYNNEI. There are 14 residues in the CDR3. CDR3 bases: TGTGCCAGCAGTCAGGACAGGGGGCAGGAGACCCAGTACTTC. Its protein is CASSQDRGQETQYF.

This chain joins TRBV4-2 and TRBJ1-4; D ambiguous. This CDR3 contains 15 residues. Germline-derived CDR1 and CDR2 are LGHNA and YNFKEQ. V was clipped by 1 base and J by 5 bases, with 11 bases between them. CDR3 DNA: TGTGCCAGCAGCCAAGGGGCACAGATGAATGAAAAACTGTTTTTT. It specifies CASSQGAQMNEKLFF.

In DNA form, the CDR3 reads TGTGCCAGCAGTTACGGAGTGGGAGGTGAGCAGTTCTTC. It is translated as CASSYGVGGEQFF. The J gene is TRBJ2-1, the V gene TRBV6-2 or TRBV6-3, with D maybe TRBD2 (6 bases). This CDR3 region has 13 residues. Looked up from germline, CDR1 is MNHEY and CDR2 is SVGEGT. Deletions cut 2 bases from V and 9 bases from J, with 11 bases between.

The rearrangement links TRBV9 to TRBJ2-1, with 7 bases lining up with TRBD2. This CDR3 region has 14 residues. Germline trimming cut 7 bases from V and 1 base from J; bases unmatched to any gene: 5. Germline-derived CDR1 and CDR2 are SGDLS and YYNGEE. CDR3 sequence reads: CASGRELSYNEQFF. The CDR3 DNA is TGTGCCAGCGGGCGGGAGTTATCCTACAATGAGCAGTTCTTC.

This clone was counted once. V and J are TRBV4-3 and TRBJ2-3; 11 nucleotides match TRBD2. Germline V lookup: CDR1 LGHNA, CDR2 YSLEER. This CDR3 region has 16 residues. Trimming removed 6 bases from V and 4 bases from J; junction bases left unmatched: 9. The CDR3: CASSPVLAGEPDTQYF. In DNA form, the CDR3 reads TGCGCCAGCAGTCCAGTACTAGCGGGAGAACCAGATACGCAGTATTTT.

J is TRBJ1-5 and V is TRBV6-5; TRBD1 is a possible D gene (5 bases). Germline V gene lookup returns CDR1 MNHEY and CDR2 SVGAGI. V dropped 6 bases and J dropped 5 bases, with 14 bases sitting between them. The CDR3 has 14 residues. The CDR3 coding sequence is TGTGCCAGCAGACCTCCCGGGGGAGATCAGCCCCAGCATTTT. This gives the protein CASRPPGGDQPQHF.

The CDR3: CASSQGLAGGIREQFF. DNA for the CDR3: TGTGCCAGCAGCCAAGGGCTAGCGGGGGGGATTAGAGAGCAGTTCTTC. V gene TRBV4-2 combines with J gene TRBJ2-1, with TRBD2 matching 12 bases. Losses at the gene ends were 1 base for V and 10 bases for J; bases not matched to a gene: 8. Looked up from germline, CDR1 is LGHNA and CDR2 is YNFKEQ. The CDR3 is 16 amino acids.

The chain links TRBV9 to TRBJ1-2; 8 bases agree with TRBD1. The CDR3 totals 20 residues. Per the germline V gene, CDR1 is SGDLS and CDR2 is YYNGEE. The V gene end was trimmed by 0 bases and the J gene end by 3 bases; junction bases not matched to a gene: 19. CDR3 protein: CASSVASAGGSLRIDYGYTF. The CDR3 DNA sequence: TGTGCCAGCAGCGTAGCTTCGGCAGGGGGCTCCCTAAGGATCGACTATGGCTACACCTTC.

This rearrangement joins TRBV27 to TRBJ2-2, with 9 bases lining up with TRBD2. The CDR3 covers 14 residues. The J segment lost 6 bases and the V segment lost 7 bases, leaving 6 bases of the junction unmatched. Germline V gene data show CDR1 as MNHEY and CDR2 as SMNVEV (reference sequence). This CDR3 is CASKIAGGPGELFF. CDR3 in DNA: TGTGCCAGCAAAATCGCGGGGGGGCCCGGGGAGCTGTTTTTT.

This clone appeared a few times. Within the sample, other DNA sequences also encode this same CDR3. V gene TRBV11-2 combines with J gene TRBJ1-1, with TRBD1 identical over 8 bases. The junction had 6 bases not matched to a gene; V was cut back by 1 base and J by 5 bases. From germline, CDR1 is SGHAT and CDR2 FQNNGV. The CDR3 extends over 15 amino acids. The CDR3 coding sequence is TGTGCCAGCAGCTTAGCGGGACAGGCCGGAACTGAAGCTTTCTTT. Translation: CASSLAGQAGTEAFF.

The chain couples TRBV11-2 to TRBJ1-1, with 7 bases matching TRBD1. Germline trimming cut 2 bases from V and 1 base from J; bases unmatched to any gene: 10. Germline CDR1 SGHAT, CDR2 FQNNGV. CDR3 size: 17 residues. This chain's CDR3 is CASSLTYRTGSNTEAFF. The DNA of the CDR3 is TGTGCCAGCAGCTTAACCTACAGGACAGGCTCGAACACTGAAGCTTTCTTT. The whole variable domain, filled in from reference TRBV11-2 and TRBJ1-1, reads EAGVAQSPRYKIIEKRQSVAFWCNPISGHATLYWYQQILGQGPKLLIQFQNNGVVDDSQLPKDRFSAERLKGVDSTLKIQPAKLEDSAVYLCASSLTYRTGSNTEAFFGQGTRLTVV.

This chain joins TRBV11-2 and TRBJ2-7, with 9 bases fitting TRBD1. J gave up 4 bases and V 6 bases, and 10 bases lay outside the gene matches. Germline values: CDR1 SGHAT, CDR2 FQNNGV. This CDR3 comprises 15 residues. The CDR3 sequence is CASRPDRGTHYEQYV. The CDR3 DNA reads TGTGCCAGCAGGCCGGACAGGGGAACCCATTACGAGCAGTACGTC.

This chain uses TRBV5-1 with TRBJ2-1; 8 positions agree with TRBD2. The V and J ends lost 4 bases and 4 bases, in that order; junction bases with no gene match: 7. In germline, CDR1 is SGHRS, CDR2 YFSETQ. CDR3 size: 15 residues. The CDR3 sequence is CASSPSGGAYNEQFF. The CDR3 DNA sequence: TGCGCCAGCAGCCCGTCGGGGGGGGCGTACAATGAGCAGTTCTTC. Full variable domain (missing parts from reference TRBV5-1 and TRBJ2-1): KAGVTQTPRYLIKTRGQQVTLSCSPISGHRSVSWYQQTPGQGLQFLFEYFSETQRNKGNFPGRFSGRQFSNSRSEMNVSTLELGDSALYLCASSPSGGAYNEQFFGPGTRLTVL.

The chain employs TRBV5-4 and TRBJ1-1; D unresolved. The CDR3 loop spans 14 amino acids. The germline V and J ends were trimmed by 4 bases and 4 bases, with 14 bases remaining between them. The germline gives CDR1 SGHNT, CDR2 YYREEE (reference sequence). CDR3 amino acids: CASSPQEGITEAFF. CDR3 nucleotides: TGTGCCAGCAGCCCCCAAGAGGGAATCACTGAAGCTTTCTTT.

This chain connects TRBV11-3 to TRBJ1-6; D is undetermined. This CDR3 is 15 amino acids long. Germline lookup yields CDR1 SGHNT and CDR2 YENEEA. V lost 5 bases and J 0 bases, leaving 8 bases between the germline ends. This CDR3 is CASSPRSSYNSPLHF. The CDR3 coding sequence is TGTGCCAGCAGCCCAAGGAGCTCCTATAATTCACCCCTCCACTTT.

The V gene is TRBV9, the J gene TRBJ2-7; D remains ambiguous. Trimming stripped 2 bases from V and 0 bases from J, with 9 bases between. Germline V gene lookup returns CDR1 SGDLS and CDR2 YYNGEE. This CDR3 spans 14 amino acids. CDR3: CASSVVPSSYEQYF. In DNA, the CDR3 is TGTGCCAGCAGCGTGGTTCCGAGCTCCTACGAGCAGTACTTC.

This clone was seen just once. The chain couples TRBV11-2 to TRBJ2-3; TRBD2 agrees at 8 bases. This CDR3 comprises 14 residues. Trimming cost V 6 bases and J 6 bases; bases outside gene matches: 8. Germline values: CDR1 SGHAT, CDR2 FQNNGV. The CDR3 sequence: CASRSGTRRDTQYF. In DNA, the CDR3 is TGTGCCAGCAGGTCCGGGACTAGGCGCGATACGCAGTATTTT. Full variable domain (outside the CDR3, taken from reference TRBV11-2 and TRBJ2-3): EAGVAQSPRYKIIEKRQSVAFWCNPISGHATLYWYQQILGQGPKLLIQFQNNGVVDDSQLPKDRFSAERLKGVDSTLKIQPAKLEDSAVYLCASRSGTRRDTQYFGPGTRLTVL.